The 29 T cell receptor beta chains below all came from one sample that was sequenced in a study of blood T cell repertoires in COVID-19. Profiling relied on immunoSEQ multiplex PCR, and the TCRdb table lists in-frame clones only, not all of them. The repertoire includes some 250,000 clones, 86% of them detected once, and roughly 16% sits in the top ten. Input material: PBMCs or T cells enriched from blood (not recorded which). The receptors come from a man aged 18-30 years who had recovered from COVID-19.

The chain is built from TRBV18 and TRBJ1-1; D is perhaps TRBD1 (6 bases). Trimming shortened V by 2 bases and J by 0 bases, and 10 bases separated the two germline ends. The CDR3 runs 15 residues. Germline loops: CDR1 KGHSH, CDR2 LQKENI. The CDR3: CASSPTGTVNTEAFF. In DNA, the CDR3 is TGTGCCAGCTCACCAACAGGGACGGTGAACACTGAAGCTTTCTTT.

This clone showed up just once. This chain links TRBV11-3 with TRBJ2-5; 8 positions agree with TRBD1. The CDR3 has 15 amino acids. Germline values: CDR1 SGHNT, CDR2 YENEEA. The V gene end was trimmed by 1 base and the J gene end by 3 bases; junction bases not matched to a gene: 4. The CDR3 region is CASSLGGTGKETQYF. Here the CDR3 DNA reads TGTGCCAGCAGCTTAGGGGGGACAGGAAAAGAGACCCAGTACTTC.

The chain combines TRBV5-1 with TRBJ1-4; D is ambiguous. The V end lost 1 base, the J end lost 7 bases, and 14 bases lay between the germline ends. The CDR3 runs 15 residues. Germline loops: CDR1 SGHRS, CDR2 YFSETQ. CDR3 protein: CASSLNRGFGEKLFF. CDR3 in DNA: TGCGCCAGCAGCTTGAATAGAGGGTTTGGTGAAAAACTGTTTTTT.

This chain links TRBV5-1 with TRBJ2-3; 8 bases are shared with TRBD2. Germline V CDR1 and CDR2: SGHRS, YFSETQ. The CDR3 is 15 amino acids. The V gene end was trimmed by 4 bases and the J gene end by 0 bases; junction bases not matched to a gene: 4. The CDR3 nucleotides are TGCGCCAGCAGCCCCCGGGGGGGGAGCACAGATACGCAGTATTTT. Its protein product is CASSPRGGSTDTQYF.

The chain recombines TRBV7-6 with TRBJ2-5, with 11 bases fitting TRBD1. V shed 1 base, J shed 5 bases, and the junction held 12 bases outside the gene matches. This CDR3 has 18 residues. CDR1 SGHVS and CDR2 FNYEAQ come from the germline V gene. The CDR3 reads CASSLGPGGQGVSETQYF. Here the CDR3 DNA reads TGTGCCAGCAGCTTAGGGCCGGGGGGACAGGGGGTTTCTGAGACCCAGTACTTC. Full variable domain (rest looked up from reference TRBV7-6 and TRBJ2-5): GAGVSQSPRYKVTKRGQDVALRCDPISGHVSLYWYRQALGQGPEFLTYFNYEAQQDKSGLPNDRFSAERPEGSISTLTIQRTEQRDSAMYRCASSLGPGGQGVSETQYFGPGTRLLVL.

The table lists this clone with a count of one. This chain uses TRBV6-1 with TRBJ1-1; no clear D gene. With 4 bases removed from V and 1 base from J, the gap between germline ends came to 16 bases. The CDR3 contains 16 residues. Germline CDR1 and CDR2: MNHNS and SASEGT. The CDR3 sequence: CASSAPRWAGNTEAFF. The CDR3 coding sequence is TGTGCCAGCAGTGCCCCCCGGTGGGCAGGGAACACTGAAGCTTTCTTT.

The rearrangement uses TRBV7-2 and TRBJ1-2; no firm D call. Trimming removed 1 base from V and 7 bases from J, with 22 bases in between. Looked up from germline, CDR1 is SGHTA and CDR2 is FQGNSA. The CDR3 covers 17 residues. Here the CDR3 reads CASSLVTLQNSMAGYTF. The CDR3 region has the DNA TGTGCCAGCAGCTTAGTAACGCTACAGAACTCTATGGCTGGCTACACCTTC.

CDR3 DNA sequence: TGTGCCAGCACCCAAGGGGGACGGACAGATACGCAGTATTTT. It codes for CASTQGGRTDTQYF. This sequence joins TRBV6-5 and TRBJ2-3, with D possibly being TRBD1 (6 bases). The CDR3 spans 14 residues. Germline values: CDR1 MNHEY, CDR2 SVGAGI. The V end was cut by 7 bases, the J end by 3 bases, with 14 bases between.

The rearrangement links TRBV7-2 to TRBJ2-7; no reliable D call. Germline lookup yields CDR1 SGHTA and CDR2 FQGNSA. V lost 3 bases, J lost 5 bases, and 11 bases lay in between. This CDR3 has 13 residues. The CDR3 loop is CASSFLYSNEQYF. Here the CDR3 DNA reads TGTGCCAGCAGCTTTCTGTACAGTAACGAGCAGTACTTC. The entire variable domain, with the rest obtained from reference TRBV7-2 and TRBJ2-7, is as follows: GAGVSQSPSNKVTEKGKDVELRCDPISGHTALYWYRQSLGQGLEFLIYFQGNSAPDKSGLPSDRFSAERTGGSVSTLTIQRTQQEDSAVYLCASSFLYSNEQYFGPGTRLTVT.

The chain carries TRBV3-1 (or the pseudogene TRBV3-2) and TRBJ1-3; D perhaps matches TRBD1 (6 bases). Per germline, CDR1 LGHDT and CDR2 YNNKEL (reference sequence). There are 16 residues in the CDR3. V lost 0 bases and J lost 4, with 13 bases in between. The DNA of the CDR3 is TGTGCCAGCAGCCAAGAAGGAACAGGGTCGGGAAACACCATATATTTT. It specifies CASSQEGTGSGNTIYF.

The CDR3 sequence is CASTPGGLRNSPLHF. CDR3 DNA sequence: TGTGCCAGCACTCCCGGGGGATTGAGAAATTCACCCCTCCACTTT. The J gene is TRBJ1-6, the V gene TRBV28; a weak D match, TRBD1 (5 bases). V was shortened by 7 bases and J by 7 bases, with 17 bases between the two germline ends. CDR1 and CDR2 from the germline V gene are MDHEN and SYDVKM. The CDR3 covers 15 residues.

In nucleotides, the CDR3 is TGTGCCAGTAGTGGGGGACAGGGGAGGACTAATGAAAAACTGTTTTTT. It specifies CASSGGQGRTNEKLFF. V and J are TRBV19 and TRBJ1-4; 10 positions agree with TRBD1. The CDR3 is made up of 16 amino acids. The germline V gene has CDR1 LNHDA and CDR2 SQIVND (reference sequence). J was trimmed by 2 bases and V by 5 bases; bases with no gene match: 5.

The chain carries TRBV18 and TRBJ1-5, with TRBD1 identical over 10 bases. V trimming: 5 bases; J trimming: 7 bases; junction bases outside the gene matches: 8. Looked up from germline, CDR1 is KGHSH and CDR2 is LQKENI. This CDR3 spans 15 amino acids. CDR3 sequence: CASSGGTGVRQPQHF. CDR3 sequence (DNA): TGTGCCAGCTCAGGAGGGACAGGGGTACGGCAGCCCCAGCATTTT.

V is TRBV6-5 and J is TRBJ1-4; D might be TRBD1 (5 bases). Germline assignment: CDR1 MNHEY and CDR2 SVGAGI. This CDR3 is built from 15 residues. V lost 5 bases to trimming and J lost 8 bases, with 18 bases between them. This CDR3 is CASSPAGRRREKLFF. Here the CDR3 DNA reads TGTGCCAGCAGTCCAGCGGGACGTCGGAGGGAAAAACTGTTTTTT.

Regarding this clone: Other DNA sequences within the sample encode an identical CDR3. Written as DNA, the CDR3 is TGTGCCAGCTCACCAGACAGCTACGAGCAGTACTTC. This sequence encodes CASSPDSYEQYF. The genes are TRBV18 and TRBJ2-7, with a possible D match to TRBD1 (5 bases). CDR3 length: 12 amino acids. Germline V gives CDR1 KGHSH, CDR2 LQKENI. Trimming shortened V by 2 bases and J by 3 bases, and 5 bases separated the two germline ends.

V gene TRBV11-1 combines with J gene TRBJ2-5, with D uncertain. Trimming left V 2 bases short and J 0 bases short, with 7 bases between. The CDR3 runs 14 residues. Germline V lookup: CDR1 SGHAT, CDR2 FQDESV (reference sequence). CDR3 region: CASSLFGNQETQYF. The CDR3 nucleotides are TGTGCCAGCAGCTTATTCGGTAACCAAGAGACCCAGTACTTC.

This chain connects TRBV25-1 to TRBJ2-2; 11 bases are shared with TRBD2. The ends lost 2 bases at V and 3 bases at J; junction bases unmatched: 5. Germline values: CDR1 MGHDK, CDR2 SYGVNS. The CDR3 is 17 residues long. For the CDR3, the DNA is TGTGCCAGCAGTGAAATAGCGGGAGGGCCGTACACCGGGGAGCTGTTTTTT. This codes for CASSEIAGGPYTGELFF. Filled out from reference TRBV25-1 and TRBJ2-2, the complete variable domain reads EADIYQTPRYLVIGTGKKITLECSQTMGHDKMYWYQQDPGMELHLIHYSYGVNSTEKGDLSSESTVSRIRTEHFPLTLESARPSHTSQYLCASSEIAGGPYTGELFFGEGSRLTVL.

The V and J genes are TRBV5-6 and TRBJ2-1; TRBD2 aligns across 9 bases. Germline V gives CDR1 SGHDT, CDR2 YYEEEE. Trimming removed 4 bases from V and 3 bases from J; junction bases left unmatched: 8. The CDR3 extends over 16 amino acids. CDR3 amino acids: CASSASGTSSYNEQFF. CDR3 DNA: TGTGCCAGCAGCGCGTCCGGGACTAGCAGCTACAATGAGCAGTTCTTC.

The genes are TRBV2 and TRBJ1-5; D uncertain. Germline loops: CDR1 SNHLY, CDR2 FYNNEI. The ends were cut back, 7 bases at V and 9 bases at J, with 16 bases in the middle. This CDR3 contains 13 residues. The CDR3 DNA reads as TGTGCCAGCACGAGGTCTACACATTCGCCCCAGCATTTT. Amino acids: CASTRSTHSPQHF. Full variable domain (missing parts from reference TRBV2 and TRBJ1-5): EPEVTQTPSHQVTQMGQEVILRCVPISNHLYFYWYRQILGQKVEFLVSFYNNEISEKSEIFDDQFSVERPDGSNFTLKIRSTKLEDSAMYFCASTRSTHSPQHFGDGTRLSIL.

V is TRBV11-2 and J is TRBJ2-3; weak D call: TRBD2 (5 bases). Trimming left V 3 bases short and J 1 base short, with 11 bases between. This CDR3 comprises 15 residues. The germline CDR1 and CDR2 sequences are SGHAT and FQNNGV. The CDR3 DNA follows: TGTGCCAGCAGCTTCAGCGGCCTGCGCACAGATACGCAGTATTTT. Its protein is CASSFSGLRTDTQYF. Using reference TRBV11-2 and TRBJ2-3 for the parts outside the CDR3, the full variable domain is EAGVAQSPRYKIIEKRQSVAFWCNPISGHATLYWYQQILGQGPKLLIQFQNNGVVDDSQLPKDRFSAERLKGVDSTLKIQPAKLEDSAVYLCASSFSGLRTDTQYFGPGTRLTVL.

The rearrangement uses TRBV7-8 and TRBJ2-7; 7 nucleotides line up with TRBD1. Germline V gene data show CDR1 as SGHVS and CDR2 as FQNEAQ. The CDR3 is 15 residues long. V dropped 1 base and J dropped 2; count of bases not matched to a gene: 5. The CDR3 is CASSLVSGQTYEQYF. The CDR3 DNA reads as TGTGCCAGCAGCTTAGTCTCGGGACAGACCTACGAGCAGTACTTC.

As to this clone: Other DNA sequences in this specimen translate into the identical CDR3. The DNA of the CDR3 is TGTGCCAGTAGTATCCAGGGGGATCAGCCCCAGCATTTT. Translation gives CASSIQGDQPQHF. The genes are TRBV19 and TRBJ1-5; 7 bases are a match to TRBD1. Germline CDR1 reads LNHDA; CDR2 reads SQIVND (reference sequence). The CDR3 is 13 residues long. After removal of 3 bases from V and 5 bases from J, the junction contained 1 base not matched to a gene.

CDR3 bases: TGTGCCAGCAGCTTAGTTTTAGCAGCGGGGGGCCCCTACTACAATGAGCAGTTCTTC. Amino acids: CASSLVLAAGGPYYNEQFF. The V gene is TRBV7-2, the J gene TRBJ2-1; 9 bases are a match to TRBD2. V lost 1 base and J lost 3; bases outside the gene matches: 13. Germline V gives CDR1 SGHTA, CDR2 FQGNSA. This CDR3 is 19 amino acids long.

This clone was picked up one time. The chain has TRBV5-6 and TRBJ1-1, with a possible D match to TRBD1 (6 bases). The CDR3 loop spans 16 amino acids. V was pared by 4 bases and J by 1 base, with 17 bases between. In germline, CDR1 is SGHDT, CDR2 YYEEEE. The CDR3 DNA is TGTGCCAGCAGCAGAACAACAGACAGGTCGAACACTGAAGCTTTCTTT. Translating gives CASSRTTDRSNTEAFF.

The chain combines TRBV11-2 with TRBJ2-1, with 10 bases matching TRBD2. The J segment lost 5 bases and the V segment lost 0 bases, leaving 4 bases of the junction unmatched. CDR3 length: 16 residues. CDR1 is SGHAT and CDR2 is FQNNGV in the germline V gene. The CDR3 spells CASSLDLLAGNNEQFF. Written as DNA, the CDR3 is TGTGCCAGCAGCTTAGATTTACTAGCGGGGAACAATGAGCAGTTCTTC.

There are a few counts of this clone. For the CDR3, the DNA is TGTGCCAGCAGACGACTAGCGGGGGACACCGGGGAGCTGTTTTTT. Translating it yields CASRRLAGDTGELFF. The rearrangement uses TRBV6-5 and TRBJ2-2, with 12 positions matching TRBD2. The V gene's germline CDR1 is MNHEY and CDR2 SVGAGI. The CDR3 has 15 amino acids. V lost 6 bases and J lost 3; bases outside the gene matches: 2.

The rearrangement joins TRBV2 to TRBJ2-5; D remains ambiguous. Trimming stripped 5 bases from V and 6 bases from J, with 10 bases between. This CDR3 contains 12 residues. From germline, CDR1 is SNHLY and CDR2 FYNNEI. CDR3 residues: CASSSILQTQYF. The DNA of the CDR3 is TGTGCCAGCAGTAGTATTCTACAGACCCAGTACTTC.

This clone appeared a single time. The V and J genes are TRBV30 and TRBJ1-4; 7 bases agree with TRBD1. Losses at the gene ends were 1 base for V and 11 bases for J; bases not matched to a gene: 7. The CDR3 extends over 13 amino acids. CDR1 and CDR2 from the germline V gene are GTSNPN and SVGIG (reference sequence). CDR3 DNA sequence: TGTGCCTGGAGTGCAAAGACAGGGACTAAACTGTTTTTT. Translated, it gives CAWSAKTGTKLFF.

The rearrangement joins TRBV11-2 to TRBJ1-6, with TRBD1 matching 7 bases. Germline trimming cut 5 bases from V and 6 bases from J; bases unmatched to any gene: 7. The CDR3 is 15 amino acids. Per germline, CDR1 SGHAT and CDR2 FQNNGV. For the CDR3, the DNA is TGTGCCAGCAGCCGGATGGGGACAGTTAATTCACCCCTCCACTTT. This encodes CASSRMGTVNSPLHF. Supplemented by reference TRBV11-2 and TRBJ1-6, the full variable domain reads EAGVAQSPRYKIIEKRQSVAFWCNPISGHATLYWYQQILGQGPKLLIQFQNNGVVDDSQLPKDRFSAERLKGVDSTLKIQPAKLEDSAVYLCASSRMGTVNSPLHFGNGTRLTVT.